The 18 T cell receptor beta chains in this list originate from one sample, sequenced in a study of shared clonotypes between healthy human individuals. TCRdb keeps only in-frame clones here, not all; method: immunoSEQ multiplex PCR. The repertoire holds some 660,000 clones, with more than 70% as singletons. Source material: memory CD4+ T cells sorted from blood. Stated subset: CD45RA-negative fraction. Receptors were obtained from a woman aged 25-40 years in good health.

The V gene is TRBV29-1, the J gene TRBJ2-3; D possibly corresponds to TRBD2 (5 bases). CDR3 length: 14 residues. Germline CDR1 SQVTM, CDR2 ANQGSEA. Trimming cost V 1 base and J 4 bases, with 12 bases left between them. CDR3 residues: CSVEGGLGSDTQYF. The CDR3 DNA is TGCAGCGTTGAAGGAGGGTTGGGATCAGATACGCAGTATTTT.

This chain uses TRBV28 with TRBJ1-3; no reliable D call. The CDR3 extends over 13 amino acids. CDR1 and CDR2 (germline): MDHEN, SYDVKM. V lost 6 bases, J lost 0 bases, and 6 bases lay in between. CDR3 DNA: TGTGCCAGCAGCAGATACTCTGGAAACACCATATATTTT. Protein: CASSRYSGNTIYF.

The rearrangement joins TRBV7-8 to TRBJ1-5; D is unresolved. Looked up from germline, CDR1 is SGHVS and CDR2 is FQNEAQ. The CDR3 spans 14 residues. Trimming cost V 2 bases and J 2 bases, with 7 bases left between them. DNA for the CDR3: TGTGCCAGCAGCTTACAGGTGGGCAATCAGCCCCAGCATTTT. It specifies CASSLQVGNQPQHF.

The chain is built from TRBV5-1 and TRBJ1-1; 7 nucleotides match TRBD1. The ends lost 4 bases at V and 4 bases at J; junction bases unmatched: 10. The germline gives CDR1 SGHRS, CDR2 YFSETQ. The CDR3 extends over 15 amino acids. CDR3 coding DNA: TGCGCCAGCAGCGCAAGACAGGGAAAGGCCACTGAAGCTTTCTTT. As protein: CASSARQGKATEAFF. Supplemented by reference TRBV5-1 and TRBJ1-1, the full variable domain reads KAGVTQTPRYLIKTRGQQVTLSCSPISGHRSVSWYQQTPGQGLQFLFEYFSETQRNKGNFPGRFSGRQFSNSRSEMNVSTLELGDSALYLCASSARQGKATEAFFGQGTRLTVV.

This rearrangement joins TRBV19 to TRBJ2-3; D is undetermined. Trimming shortened V by 3 bases and J by 2 bases, and 18 bases separated the two germline ends. The V gene's germline CDR1 is LNHDA and CDR2 SQIVND (reference sequence). The CDR3 is 17 residues long. The CDR3 DNA follows: TGTGCCAGTAGTATTGGGCAGGCCACCATTAACACAGATACGCAGTATTTT. Translating it yields CASSIGQATINTDTQYF.

This clone was observed at least ten times. The chain links TRBV19 to TRBJ2-1, with D perhaps TRBD1 or TRBD2 (5 bases each). This CDR3 is built from 18 residues. Between the trimmed V and J ends, which lost 3 bases and 8 bases, there was a span of 26 bases. CDR1 LNHDA and CDR2 SQIVND come from the germline V gene (reference sequence). CDR3 bases: TGTGCCAGTAGTATCCGGGGCCCCGGACACTCTTTGGGTGATGAGCAGTTCTTC. Amino acids: CASSIRGPGHSLGDEQFF.

J is TRBJ1-2 and V is TRBV29-1; D possibly corresponds to TRBD1 (5 bases). The CDR3 extends over 13 amino acids. The V gene lost 4 bases and the J gene lost 1 base, with 10 bases spanning the gap. Germline V lookup: CDR1 SQVTM, CDR2 ANQGSEA. The CDR3 nucleotides read TGCAGCGTTGGGGGAAGGGGTAACTATGGCTACACCTTC. Its translation: CSVGGRGNYGYTF.

The rearrangement uses TRBV9 and TRBJ1-1; D perhaps matches TRBD1 (5 bases). The CDR3 contains 16 residues. V lost 4 bases and J lost 0, with 16 bases in between. Germline CDR1 reads SGDLS; CDR2 reads YYNGEE. For the CDR3, the DNA is TGTGCCAGCAGCTCAGGAGGACATCGTCTGAACACTGAAGCTTTCTTT. It yields the protein CASSSGGHRLNTEAFF.

This chain connects TRBV6-1 to TRBJ1-2, with TRBD1 matching over 9 bases. Looked up from germline, CDR1 is MNHNS and CDR2 is SASEGT. The J segment lost 9 bases and the V segment lost 7 bases, leaving 12 bases of the junction unmatched. The CDR3 has 14 residues. This CDR3 is CASNLLTGGASYTF. CDR3 bases: TGTGCCAGCAACCTCCTTACAGGGGGCGCGAGCTACACCTTC.

This clone was observed once. The gene calls are TRBV6-5 and TRBJ1-2, with 8 nucleotides matching TRBD1. Germline CDR1 is MNHEY and CDR2 is SVGAGI. V gave up 0 bases and J gave up 10 bases; unmatched junction bases: 10. The CDR3 totals 15 residues. The CDR3 protein is CASSYSNQGALYYTF. The CDR3, as DNA: TGTGCCAGCAGTTACTCGAACCAGGGGGCTCTGTACTACACCTTC.

The chain joins TRBV19 to TRBJ2-1, with 7 bases identical to TRBD2. Trimming removed 5 bases from V and 11 bases from J; junction bases left unmatched: 15. This CDR3 has 15 residues. Germline assignment: CDR1 LNHDA and CDR2 SQIVND (reference sequence). The CDR3 reads CASSPKTSRGLQQFF. In DNA, the CDR3 is TGTGCCAGTAGTCCGAAGACTAGCCGAGGACTACAGCAGTTCTTC.

This clone is a singleton in its sample. The chain combines TRBV6-1 with TRBJ2-3; D uncertain. V lost 6 bases and J 1 base, leaving 8 bases between the germline ends. Germline V lookup: CDR1 MNHNS, CDR2 SASEGT. This CDR3 contains 13 residues. As DNA, the CDR3 is TGTGCCAGCAGATATTTACGCACAGATACGCAGTATTTT. As protein: CASRYLRTDTQYF.

Points on this clone: The sample carries other DNA sequences with the same CDR3. This chain connects TRBV14 to TRBJ1-6; no reliable D call. V was cut by 5 bases and J by 5 bases, with 10 bases left in between. This CDR3 has 14 residues. Germline CDR1 reads SGHDN; CDR2 reads FVKESK. The CDR3 DNA is TGTGCCAGCAGCACGGGGATGAATAATTCACCCCTCCACTTT. Translation: CASSTGMNNSPLHF.

This rearrangement joins TRBV4-1 to TRBJ2-1; possibly TRBD1 or TRBD2 for D (6 bases each). V lost 5 bases and J 4 bases, leaving 24 bases between the germline ends. Germline CDR1 is MGHRA and CDR2 is YSYEKL. This CDR3 region has 18 residues. The CDR3 nucleotides are TGCGCCAGCAGCGAAGGGGGAGTAGCGGAGGCTGGGTACAATGAGCAGTTCTTC. It is translated as CASSEGGVAEAGYNEQFF.

This chain joins TRBV27 and TRBJ1-5; 8 positions agree with TRBD1. Germline V CDR1 and CDR2: MNHEY, SMNVEV (reference sequence). V trimming: 6 bases; J trimming: 3 bases; junction bases outside the gene matches: 7. The CDR3 extends over 15 amino acids. As DNA, the CDR3 is TGTGCCAGCAGACCCCGGACAGGGTTCAATCAGCCCCAGCATTTT. It codes for CASRPRTGFNQPQHF.

This clone has more than one count but fewer than ten. The chain uses TRBV28 and TRBJ1-5; D not certain. The CDR3 loop spans 12 amino acids. Germline V gene data show CDR1 as MDHEN and CDR2 as SYDVKM. V lost 6 bases and J lost 5, with 8 bases in between. The CDR3 DNA reads as TGTGCCAGCAGCCCTCCCTATCAGCCCCAGCATTTT. Translating it yields CASSPPYQPQHF.

This clone has just one count. The chain couples TRBV28 to TRBJ1-2; no firm D call. Deletions cut 6 bases from V and 1 base from J, with 6 bases between. This CDR3 contains 12 residues. Germline assignment: CDR1 MDHEN and CDR2 SYDVKM. The chain's CDR3 is CASRYNNYGYTF. The CDR3 region has the DNA TGTGCCAGCAGGTACAATAACTATGGCTACACCTTC.

In its sample, this clone was seen a few times. The CDR3 reads CASRAEGGPRYEQYF. The CDR3 nucleotides are TGTGCCAGCAGGGCTGAGGGAGGGCCTCGGTACGAGCAGTACTTC. The chain recombines TRBV2 with TRBJ2-7, with 7 bases matching TRBD2. The V segment lost 6 bases and the J segment 4 bases; nucleotides outside the gene matches: 12. This CDR3 spans 15 amino acids. Germline V gene sequence: CDR1 SNHLY, CDR2 FYNNEI.